The entry below gives a single T cell receptor (beta chain) sequence along with its context. As yet, its antigen is unknown. Being one base from a much bigger clone, this may be a read error. Building the TCR beta libraries relied on iRepertoire HTBI primers, and CDR3 regions underwent Arm-PCR. TCRdb recomputed calls from the multiplex PCR reads with MiXCR, one row per CDR3 protein. This table has approximately 300,000 distinct CDR3 sequences, 15% to 20% appearing once. This sample was included in a study of regulatory T cells in long-lasting Graves disease. Study at large: Graves' patients with a new diagnosis had received antithyroid drugs under 3 months.

Study results and limitations: The study found persistent patients shared more public clonotypes (more than 2,500) than new patients (just over 950). Examination was confined to peripheral blood, excluding thyroid tissue.

The time point was: newly diagnosed GD, antithyroid drugs for less than 3 months. Researchers made the TCR library from RNA that was extracted from PBMCs. The V gene's germline CDR1 is LNHDA and CDR2 SQIVND (reference sequence). CDR3 size: 16 residues. Here the sequenced sample was peripheral blood mononuclear cells (PBMCs), taken at new diagnosis, from a patient treated with antithyroid drugs. V and J are TRBV19 and TRBJ2-7; 9 bases match TRBD1. The J call could be wrong; TRBJ2-3 is a better fit for the DNA end. The receptor's source is a female donor with Graves disease. The CDR3 region has the DNA TGTGCCAGTACCCGGGACAGGGCAGTAGGTACAGATACGCAGTATTTT. As protein: CASTRDRAVGTDTQYF.